Sequencing of this TCR beta chain was carried out in a study of blood T cell repertoires in COVID-19. Study-level information: Acute and convalescent COVID-19 specimens originated in the United States, Italy and Spain. PBMCs, B-cell-depleted T cells, or T cells provided the cDNA or gDNA that made up the material.

This CDR3 spans 18 amino acids. Trimming cost V 5 bases and J 5 bases; bases outside gene matches: 16. Germline V lookup: CDR1 SGHAT, CDR2 FQNNGV. Source study methods: Using reference gene primer amplification, nucleated cell counts were estimated. Profiling relied on immunoSEQ multiplex PCR, and the TCRdb table lists in-frame clones only, not all of them. That table is the source of V, J and clone size, and D and trimming were worked out from the DNA. In the table there are approximately 210,000 clones, roughly 94% of which are singletons. The chain links TRBV11-2 to TRBJ2-3; 10 nucleotides match TRBD2. The sample comprised peripheral blood. The clonotype originates from a man aged 25 to 40 with acute or convalescent COVID-19. CDR3 sequence reads: CASSPRGPSGSLGDTQYF. The DNA of the CDR3 is TGTGCCAGCAGCCCAAGGGGCCCTAGCGGGAGTCTTGGAGATACGCAGTATTTT.